This T cell receptor (beta chain) is from a study of T cells in Graves' hyperthyroidism and ophthalmopathy (dated by TCRdb to 2018 to 2020). The study in broad terms: Peripheral blood samples were taken at initial diagnosis, before any treatment was given. After blood sampling, hyperthyroidism patients were treated with methimazole at a starting dose of 30 mg daily, and ophthalmopathy patients were treated with high-dose intravenous methylprednisolone. The approximately 100 discovery patients were divided at random into training and test sets in a 7:3 ratio. In addition, the study compared T-cell repertoires in thyroid tissue and in blood from several Graves' hyperthyroidism patients. The paper reports TCR Vbeta CDR3 sequencing of fewer than 150 peripheral blood samples: approximately 41 ophthalmopathy, fewer than 80 hyperthyroidism and approximately 17 progressor patients. Whether ophthalmopathy could be predicted prospectively was tested in an independent validation cohort made up of fewer than 20 hyperthyroidism patients plus 17 patients who later progressed to ophthalmopathy. To identify distinguishing TCR V-J signatures, a discovery cohort of 100 patients was used, comprising approximately 40 with Graves' ophthalmopathy and roughly 60 with stable Graves' hyperthyroidism. Paper-wide results and their limitations: In cross-validation, a model built on a 13 V-J signature told ophthalmopathy apart from stable hyperthyroidism with over 85% sensitivity and approximately 81% specificity, and in testing the same model reached 80%/75%. In validation, progression to ophthalmopathy was predicted by the model with 65% to 71% sensitivity and 72% to 80% specificity, a median of approximately 7.1 months before onset. No statistical method was used to fix the sample size in advance, and group allocation was not hidden from the investigators. Most expanded thyroid clonotypes (frequency above 0.001) were also found in blood, which suggests that blood repertoires may mirror thyroid immune responses.

The TCR beta CDR3 regions were amplified from the RNA transcripts. The first round of RT-PCR for the TCR CDR3 was performed with the HTBI primer set and the Qiagen OneStep RT-PCR kit. Libraries were constructed in a second round of multiplex PCR, after which size selection and purification were carried out. Libraries were sequenced paired-end with 100 bp reads on an Illumina HiSeq2000. The paper's processing steps were these. SOAPnuke was used to process the raw data, with reads discarded if the reads contained adapters or uncalled bases, had a mean Phred below 15, or lacked an exact constant-primer or identifier match. High-quality paired reads were merged using COPE v1.2.5, and each unique nucleotide sequence was defined as a clonotype. MiTCR v1.1 was used to align the clonotypes against IMGT TRBV, TRBD and TRBJ reference segments. The analysis was restricted to V-J combinations with a frequency above 0.0001, which together covered 98% to 99.2% of the repertoires. The TCS score was defined as F50 (clonal expansion) divided by E x V (chaos), with BLOSUM62-based TCRdist calculated between CDR3 peptides within each V-J. Welch's t-statistics and random forest reduced around 520 V-J features to 13, which were used in a naive Bayes classifier (R e1071). Using fastp at Q25 and MiXCR, TCRdb reprocessed the public reads and kept productive beta chains. All rows with the same CDR3 protein become a single entry with the most common DNA and genes. The V and J calls and clone size are TCRdb's, not the authors'. A total of some 500,000 distinct CDR3 sequences appear in this sample, 14% of them only once. Together, the top ten hold around 17% of the sample.

This clonotype was seen ten or more times. The clone's antigen remains unknown. No quality values exist for individual bases; no much larger clone is one base distant. CDR1 and CDR2 are drawn from the germline V gene: MGHRA, YSYEKL. Measured from the cysteine to the phenylalanine, the CDR3 is 15 residues long. Solely the CDR3 DNA is kept, with 45 bases framed from the first base. V loses 0 bases of germline sequence and J loses 4 bases, and the interval between the two ends is 12 bases. Stable Graves' hyperthyroidism was defined as no progression to ophthalmopathy during 18 months of follow-up. The hyperthyroidism patients were between 18 and 65 years old and newly diagnosed, with a disease duration of less than 2 months. The study excluded patients with uncontrolled infections, other autoimmune diseases, pregnancy or lactation. Diagnoses were based on clinical symptoms, serum thyroxine and TRAb, thyroid ultrasound and orbital computed tomography. Ficoll-Paque density gradient centrifugation was used to isolate PBMCs from 8 to 10 ml of fresh peripheral blood. Total RNA was extracted using Trizol reagent, and RNA quality was assessed on an Agilent 2100 Bioanalyzer.

This chain joins TRBV4-1 to TRBJ1-1; TRBD1 is possibly the D segment (5 matching bases). This clonotype originated in a woman aged 18-29 years with Graves' hyperthyroidism. Sample: blood. The CDR3 is CASSQDRAASTEAFF. The DNA reads as follows: TGCGCCAGCAGCCAAGACAGGGCGGCTTCCACTGAAGCTTTCTTT.